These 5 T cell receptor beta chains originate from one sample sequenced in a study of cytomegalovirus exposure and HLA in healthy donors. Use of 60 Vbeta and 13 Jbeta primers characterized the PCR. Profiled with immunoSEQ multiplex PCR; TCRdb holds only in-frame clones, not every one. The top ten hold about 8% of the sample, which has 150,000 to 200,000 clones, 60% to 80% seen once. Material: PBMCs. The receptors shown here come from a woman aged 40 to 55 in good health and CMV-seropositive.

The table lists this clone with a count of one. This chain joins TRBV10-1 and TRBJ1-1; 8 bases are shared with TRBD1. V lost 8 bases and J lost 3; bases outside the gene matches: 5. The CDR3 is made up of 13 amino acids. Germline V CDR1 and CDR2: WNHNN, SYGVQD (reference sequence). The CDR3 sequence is CASSGDRHTEAFF. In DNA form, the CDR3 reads TGCGCCAGCTCGGGGGACAGGCACACTGAAGCTTTCTTT.

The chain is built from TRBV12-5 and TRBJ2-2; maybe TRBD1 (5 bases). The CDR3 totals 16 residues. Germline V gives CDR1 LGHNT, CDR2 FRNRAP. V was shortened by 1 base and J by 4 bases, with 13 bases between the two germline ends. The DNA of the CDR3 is TGTGCTAGTGGTTTGGACCCTATGACAGTCACCGGGGAGCTGTTTTTT. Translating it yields CASGLDPMTVTGELFF.

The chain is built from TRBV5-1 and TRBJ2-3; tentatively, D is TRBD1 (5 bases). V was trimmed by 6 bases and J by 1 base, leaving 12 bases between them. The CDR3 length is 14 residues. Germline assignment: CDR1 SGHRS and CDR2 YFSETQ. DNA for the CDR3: TGCGCCAGCAAGGTCGCACAGGGCACAGATACGCAGTATTTT. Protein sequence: CASKVAQGTDTQYF.

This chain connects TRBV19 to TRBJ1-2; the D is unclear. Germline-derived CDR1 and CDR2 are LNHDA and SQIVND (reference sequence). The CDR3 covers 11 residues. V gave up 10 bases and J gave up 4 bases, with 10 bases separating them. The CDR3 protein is CATRQSYGYTF. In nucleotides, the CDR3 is TGTGCCACGAGGCAGTCCTATGGCTACACCTTC.

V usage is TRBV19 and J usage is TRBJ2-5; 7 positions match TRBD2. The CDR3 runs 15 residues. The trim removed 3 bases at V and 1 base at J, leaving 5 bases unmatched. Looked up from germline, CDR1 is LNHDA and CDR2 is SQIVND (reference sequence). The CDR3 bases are TGTGCCAGTAGTATTGGGCGGGGGACCCAAGAGACCCAGTACTTC. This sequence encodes CASSIGRGTQETQYF.